The 20 T cell receptor beta chains given below trace back to one sample, sequenced in a study of control samples from healthy donors and cancer patients. The method was immunoSEQ multiplex PCR; TCRdb's version includes in-frame clones alone and lacks a portion of them. This table has about 55,000 clones, 88% appearing once. The source material was blood. These receptor sequences come from a man aged 45-65 years in good health.

This clone was seen only once. This chain links TRBV6-6 with TRBJ1-5, with D perhaps matching TRBD1 (5 bases). The germline V gene encodes CDR1 MNHNY and CDR2 SVGAGI (reference sequence). V lost 3 bases, J lost 4 bases, and 13 bases lay in between. The CDR3 runs 15 residues. CDR3 coding DNA: TGTGCCAGCAGTTATGGCCGGGACGGAAATCAGCCCCAGCATTTT. Its protein product is CASSYGRDGNQPQHF.

The table lists this clone with a count of one. The rearrangement uses TRBV5-4 and TRBJ2-5, with a tentative D call TRBD2 (5 bases). The V gene lost 0 bases and the J gene lost 5 bases, with 8 bases spanning the gap. The CDR3 totals 13 residues. Germline lookup yields CDR1 SGHNT and CDR2 YYREEE (reference sequence). CDR3 protein: CASSLEWEETQYF. In nucleotides, the CDR3 is TGTGCCAGCAGCTTGGAATGGGAGGAGACCCAGTACTTC.

The table lists this clone with a few counts. The chain couples TRBV9 to TRBJ2-1, with a weak D call TRBD2 (5 bases). Germline-derived CDR1 and CDR2 are SGDLS and YYNGEE. The CDR3 sequence is 15 residues long. Between the trimmed V and J ends, which lost 4 bases and 0 bases, there was a span of 11 bases. The DNA for the CDR3 is TGTGCCAGCAGCCGAAGCGGCAGCTCCTACAATGAGCAGTTCTTC. The encoded protein is CASSRSGSSYNEQFF.

For the CDR3, the DNA is TGTGCCAGCAGTTCATTTCATAGCGGGAGGTACAATGAGCAGTTCTTC. This sequence encodes CASSSFHSGRYNEQFF. The chain employs TRBV6-5 and TRBJ2-1; 10 bases fit TRBD2. This CDR3 has 16 residues. Germline V lookup: CDR1 MNHEY, CDR2 SVGAGI. Trimming removed 4 bases from V and 4 bases from J; junction bases left unmatched: 7.

This clone has only a few counts. The genes are TRBV24-1 and TRBJ2-1; D not resolved. Germline V lookup: CDR1 KGHDR, CDR2 SFDVKD. The CDR3 is 15 amino acids. V was shortened by 2 bases and J by 5 bases, with 12 bases between the two germline ends. CDR3 region: CATSDWVGAHNEQFF. The CDR3 region has the DNA TGTGCCACCAGTGATTGGGTGGGCGCTCACAATGAGCAGTTCTTC.

V and J are TRBV14 and TRBJ2-7, with TRBD2 matching 7 bases. Germline lookup yields CDR1 SGHDN and CDR2 FVKESK. This CDR3 has 15 residues. V lost 2 bases, J lost 3 bases, and 7 bases stayed unmatched. Written as DNA, the CDR3 is TGTGCCAGCAGCCAACTCCGCGGGGGATTCTACGAGCAGTACTTC. Amino acid sequence: CASSQLRGGFYEQYF.

This sequence joins TRBV7-3 and TRBJ2-3; 14 nucleotides match TRBD2. The V gene's germline CDR1 is SGHTA and CDR2 FQGTGA. The V and J ends lost 3 bases and 3 bases, in that order; junction bases with no gene match: 2. The CDR3 has 16 amino acids. The CDR3 loop is CASSFWTSGRTDTQYF. In DNA, the CDR3 is TGTGCCAGCAGCTTTTGGACTAGCGGGAGGACAGATACGCAGTATTTT.

The chain links TRBV28 to TRBJ1-2; D gene unclear. The CDR3 has 16 amino acids. The V end lost 6 bases, the J end lost 7 bases, and 24 bases lay between the germline ends. The germline gives CDR1 MDHEN, CDR2 SYDVKM. CDR3 in DNA: TGTGCCAGCAGCCCCATATCTTCGGGAAAAATAGGTGGCTACACCTTC. Encoded protein: CASSPISSGKIGGYTF.

The CDR3 DNA sequence: TGTGCCAGCAGCGTCACTAGCGGGAGCTACGAGCAGTACTTC. Translating it yields CASSVTSGSYEQYF. The chain links TRBV9 to TRBJ2-7; 11 positions match TRBD2. Germline lookup yields CDR1 SGDLS and CDR2 YYNGEE. CDR3 length: 14 residues. V was pared by 2 bases and J by 3 bases, with 1 base of the junction left unmatched.

The chain combines TRBV28 with TRBJ1-2; D call uncertain. Trimming took 5 bases from V and 5 from J, leaving 12 bases between them. The CDR3 runs 13 residues. The germline CDR1 and CDR2 sequences are MDHEN and SYDVKM. The CDR3 loop reads CASSPPAVYGYTF. DNA for the CDR3: TGTGCCAGCAGTCCGCCCGCGGTATATGGCTACACCTTC.

The CDR3 DNA reads as TGTGCCAGCAGCCTGGAGATTGCCGAGCAGTACTTC. Translation gives CASSLEIAEQYF. This chain links TRBV7-9 with TRBJ2-7; no clear D. In germline, CDR1 is SEHNR, CDR2 FQNEAQ (reference sequence). The CDR3 consists of 12 residues. Between the trimmed V and J ends, which lost 5 bases and 6 bases, there was a span of 11 bases.

This clone was counted a single time. The gene calls are TRBV19 and TRBJ2-7, with D perhaps matching TRBD1 or TRBD2 (6 bases each). V was shortened by 10 bases and J by 5 bases, with 12 bases between the two germline ends. Per germline, CDR1 LNHDA and CDR2 SQIVND (reference sequence). The CDR3 sequence is 11 residues long. The CDR3 protein is CATGAINEQYF. The CDR3 nucleotides read TGTGCCACGGGGGCTATAAACGAGCAGTACTTC.

V usage is TRBV5-1 and J usage is TRBJ2-5; no firm D call. The CDR3 contains 13 residues. Trimming took 4 bases from V and 0 from J, leaving 7 bases between them. Looked up from germline, CDR1 is SGHRS and CDR2 is YFSETQ. The CDR3 here is CASSLYYQETQYF. The CDR3 nucleotides read TGCGCCAGCAGCCTCTATTACCAAGAGACCCAGTACTTC. The variable domain in full, completed from reference TRBV5-1 and TRBJ2-5, reads KAGVTQTPRYLIKTRGQQVTLSCSPISGHRSVSWYQQTPGQGLQFLFEYFSETQRNKGNFPGRFSGRQFSNSRSEMNVSTLELGDSALYLCASSLYYQETQYFGPGTRLLVL.

The DNA for the CDR3 is TGTGCCAGCAGTTTTCATGGACAGGGAGAGGGTGAAAAACTGTTTTTT. Translating it yields CASSFHGQGEGEKLFF. This chain links TRBV27 with TRBJ1-4, with 8 bases matching TRBD1. Germline V gene lookup returns CDR1 MNHEY and CDR2 SMNVEV (reference sequence). The ends lost 3 bases at V and 7 bases at J; junction bases unmatched: 10. This CDR3 has 16 residues.

This sequence joins TRBV7-2 and TRBJ1-2, with 8 bases identical to TRBD1. The CDR3 totals 15 residues. Germline values: CDR1 SGHTA, CDR2 FQGNSA. J lost 3 bases, V lost 5 bases, and 8 bases had no gene match. The CDR3 protein is CASSPQAGGDYGYTF. DNA of the CDR3: TGTGCCAGCAGCCCGCAGGCAGGGGGCGACTATGGCTACACCTTC.

The chain uses TRBV11-2 and TRBJ2-1, with D possibly TRBD2 on 5 matching bases. Germline V gene lookup returns CDR1 SGHAT and CDR2 FQNNGV. Trimming removed 1 base at V and 11 bases at J, with 21 bases between. This CDR3 contains 16 residues. The CDR3 protein is CASSLGPGLHARKQFF. The CDR3 DNA follows: TGTGCCAGCAGCTTAGGTCCTGGACTCCACGCGCGGAAGCAGTTCTTC. The complete variable domain, with remaining parts taken from reference TRBV11-2 and TRBJ2-1, reads EAGVAQSPRYKIIEKRQSVAFWCNPISGHATLYWYQQILGQGPKLLIQFQNNGVVDDSQLPKDRFSAERLKGVDSTLKIQPAKLEDSAVYLCASSLGPGLHARKQFFGPGTRLTVL.

In its sample, this clone was seen once. This chain uses TRBV12-3 or TRBV12-4 with TRBJ1-4, with D possibly matching TRBD1 (5 bases). The CDR3 is 13 amino acids. Between the trimmed V and J ends, which lost 7 bases and 8 bases, there was a span of 14 bases. CDR3 region: CASTPGGSEKLFF. The CDR3 DNA follows: TGTGCCAGCACCCCGGGGGGGAGCGAAAAACTGTTTTTT.

The chain couples TRBV18 to TRBJ2-3; D not resolved. CDR1 is KGHSH and CDR2 is LQKENI in the germline V gene. Deletions cut 3 bases from V and 1 base from J, with 11 bases between. CDR3 length: 15 amino acids. The CDR3 DNA reads TGTGCCAGCTCACCCGCGATAACGGGCACAGATACGCAGTATTTT. Translated: CASSPAITGTDTQYF.

The chain employs TRBV5-5 and TRBJ1-3; a possible D gene is TRBD1 (6 bases). The germline gives CDR1 SGHKS, CDR2 YYEKEE (reference sequence). The CDR3 runs 17 residues. V dropped 3 bases and J dropped 0 bases, with 16 bases sitting between them. The CDR3 coding sequence is TGTGCCAGCAGCTCGTCCCCTAGGACAGACTCTGGAAACACCATATATTTT. Its protein product is CASSSSPRTDSGNTIYF.

The rearrangement uses TRBV29-1 and TRBJ1-1; TRBD1 aligns across 8 bases. CDR3 length equals 15 residues. Germline V gene data show CDR1 as SQVTM and CDR2 as ANQGSEA. The ends lost 1 base at V and 5 bases at J; junction bases unmatched: 9. CDR3 region: CSVEVGDRLWTEAFF. The CDR3 DNA reads as TGCAGCGTTGAAGTGGGGGACAGGTTGTGGACTGAAGCTTTCTTT.